This T cell receptor beta chain is drawn from a study of T cell changes during pregnancy in multiple sclerosis. Germline loops: CDR1 LGHNA, CDR2 YNFKEQ. The CDR3 has 15 residues. Unmatched junction bases numbered 0, after V lost 3 bases and J lost 1 base. TCRdb's copy holds only in-frame clones and misses some; the assay was immunoSEQ multiplex PCR. The repertoire includes over 50,000 clones, roughly 89% of them detected once, and 1.3% to 1.5% sits in the top ten. The sample consisted of peripheral blood, taken in the third trimester of pregnancy. The clonotype was recovered from a female donor in good health, enrolled as a control in a pregnancy study. The rearrangement links TRBV4-2 to TRBJ2-2, with 9 bases identical to TRBD2. This chain's CDR3 is CASSQTSGNTGELFF. As DNA, the CDR3 is TGTGCCAGCAGCCAGACTAGCGGGAACACCGGGGAGCTGTTTTTT.